A single TCR beta chain is shown here with its context. This receptor's antigen is unknown. The junction does not match germline at one end; this may be a read error. This entry belongs to a study of blood T cell repertoires in COVID-19 (dated by TCRdb to the early 2020s). Regarding the research as a whole: The collaborator samples originated in the United States, Italy and Spain and spanned the acute and convalescent phases of COVID-19. The prospective study material was composed of cDNA or gDNA derived from T cells, B-cell-depleted T cells, or PBMCs. Subjects who had been exposed to COVID-19, were actively infected with it, or had recovered from it provided the deeply sampled blood TCRbeta repertoires that made up the dataset. The repertoires were made available in a free public database intended to serve as a resource for research on the immune response to SARS-CoV-2. Samples came from the ongoing ImmuneRACE study (first 160 participants) plus 1,254 subjects from 6 global collaborators. A de-identified subject ID, COVID-19 status, age in years and sex were almost always included in the sample metadata. Where available, HLA class I and class II types were obtained from metadata supplied by the sample provider rather than from assay-based typing. General study outcomes and caveats: Clinical and demographic metadata were provided uncurated, with the amount varying by source and participant.

Each collaborating institution followed its own protocols to collect whole blood in K2EDTA tubes. For TCRbeta analysis, collaborators shipped samples in one of three forms: frozen whole blood, isolated PBMCs, or DNA extracted from either of those sample types. TCRbeta CDR3 regions were amplified from genomic DNA using the immunoSEQ Assay, a bias-controlled multiplex PCR. In the original analysis: Within the assay, amplification of reference gene primers was used to estimate how many nucleated cells each sample contained. Sequence reads were collapsed and filtered to measure the absolute abundance of every unique TCRbeta CDR3 rearrangement. For each sample, productive Simpson clonality was calculated by taking the square root of Simpson's diversity index across productive rearrangements. As stored in TCRdb, this immuneACCESS dataset retains in-frame rearrangements with V and J assigned. A fraction of the clones does not appear; measured against another copy, unresolved V genes explain less than half of the discrepancy, and the remainder lacks a known reason. V and J calls and clone size are copied from that table; D and trimming were computed from the DNA. Within this sample are approximately 82,000 clones, with more than 70% of them counted one time only. The top ten constitute about 17% of the sample.

The receptor comes from a woman aged 55-75 years with acute or convalescent COVID-19. Sequenced: peripheral blood.

The base sequence is TGTGCTAGCAGCTTAGGAGCGGGGCTTGGTTCACCCCTCCACTTT. It specifies CASSLGAGLGSPLHF. The chain uses TRBV7-7 and TRBJ1-6; TRBD1 could be the D gene, as 5 bases match. From the cysteine up to the phenylalanine, the CDR3 has a length of 15 residues. The CDR3 DNA has 45 bases and is translated from base 1. CDR1 SSHAT and CDR2 FNYEAQ are derived from the germline V gene (reference sequence).